One and the same sample provided the 15 T cell receptor beta chains below, sequenced in a study of blood T cell repertoires in COVID-19. The table came from immunoSEQ multiplex PCR; TCRdb's copy has only in-frame clones and leaves some out. The profile shows approximately 160,000 clones, approximately 81% of them singletons. The specimen sequenced was peripheral blood. These receptors were obtained from a man younger than 35 with active or convalescent COVID-19.

The chain carries TRBV5-5 and TRBJ1-4; no reliable D call. The CDR3 has 14 residues. Between the trimmed V and J ends, which lost 0 bases and 7 bases, there was a span of 10 bases. Looked up from germline, CDR1 is SGHKS and CDR2 is YYEKEE (reference sequence). The CDR3 region has the DNA TGTGCCAGCAGCTTGGCAGGCCCAGGTGAAAAACTGTTTTTT. Translating it yields CASSLAGPGEKLFF. Variable domain in full (rest from reference TRBV5-5 and TRBJ1-4): DAGVTQSPTHLIKTRGQQVTLRCSPISGHKSVSWYQQVLGQGPQFIFQYYEKEERGRGNFPDRFSARQFPNYSSELNVNALLLGDSALYLCASSLAGPGEKLFFGSGTQLSVL.

The chain carries TRBV6-2 or TRBV6-3 and TRBJ2-7; 12 bases line up with TRBD2. The CDR3 length is 15 residues. Germline V gene data show CDR1 as MNHEY and CDR2 as SVGEGT. The ends lost 2 bases at V and 7 bases at J; junction bases unmatched: 6. The CDR3 reads CASSYASGRGGEQYF. In nucleotides, the CDR3 is TGTGCCAGCAGTTACGCTAGCGGGAGGGGGGGGGAGCAGTACTTC.

The rearrangement links TRBV5-3 to TRBJ1-5; D gene uncertain. TRBV5-3 qualifies as an ORF whose function is uncertain. The germline V and J ends were trimmed by 10 bases and 6 bases, with 11 bases remaining between them. CDR3 length equals 11 residues. CDR3 nucleotide sequence: TGTGCCTCCAAGTCGCGTCAGCCCCAGCATTTT. It is translated as CASKSRQPQHF.

This chain connects TRBV6-6 to TRBJ1-1; D remains ambiguous. This CDR3 contains 15 residues. CDR1 and CDR2 from the germline V gene are MNHNY and SVGAGI (reference sequence). With 5 bases removed from V and 2 bases from J, the gap between germline ends came to 15 bases. CDR3 DNA sequence: TGTGCCAGCAGTGCCTTTGAGTCGGGAAACACTGAAGCTTTCTTT. It encodes CASSAFESGNTEAFF.

The genes are TRBV27 and TRBJ2-3; D may be TRBD1 (5 bases). V was cut by 5 bases and J by 1 base, with 10 bases left in between. The CDR3 consists of 14 residues. Germline V gene data show CDR1 as MNHEY and CDR2 as SMNVEV (reference sequence). The CDR3 spells CASSPRQRTDTQYF. The CDR3 bases are TGTGCCAGCAGTCCGAGACAGCGCACAGATACGCAGTATTTT.

The genes are TRBV29-1 and TRBJ2-2, with TRBD2 matching 9 bases. CDR1 SQVTM and CDR2 ANQGSEA come from the germline V gene. This CDR3 spans 14 amino acids. Trimming removed 5 bases from V and 5 bases from J; junction bases left unmatched: 6. The CDR3 region is CSVPGLAGTGELFF. The CDR3 bases are TGCAGCGTTCCGGGACTAGCAGGAACCGGGGAGCTGTTTTTT.

This chain joins TRBV5-1 and TRBJ1-2, with 7 bases that match TRBD1. This CDR3 has 12 residues. CDR1 and CDR2 from the germline V gene are SGHRS and YFSETQ. The V and J ends lost 0 bases and 7 bases, in that order; junction bases with no gene match: 0. The CDR3 here is CASSLAGGGYTF. The CDR3 DNA follows: TGCGCCAGCAGCTTGGCAGGGGGTGGCTACACCTTC.

This clone was seen only once. This chain links TRBV14 with TRBJ2-3; 7 nucleotides agree with TRBD2. The germline CDR1 and CDR2 sequences are SGHDN and FVKESK. This CDR3 contains 14 residues. V dropped 4 bases and J dropped 2; count of bases not matched to a gene: 3. The CDR3: CASSRSGATDTQYF. Written as DNA, the CDR3 is TGTGCCAGCAGCCGAAGCGGGGCCACAGATACGCAGTATTTT.

The V gene is TRBV29-1, the J gene TRBJ2-3, with 12 bases aligning to TRBD1. CDR1 SQVTM and CDR2 ANQGSEA come from the germline V gene. J gave up 5 bases and V 5 bases, and 5 bases lay outside the gene matches. The CDR3 runs 14 residues. The CDR3 DNA sequence: TGCAGCGTTCCCGGGACAGGGGGCGGAGATACGCAGTATTTT. Translated: CSVPGTGGGDTQYF.

The J gene is TRBJ2-1, the V gene TRBV6-5; TRBD1 matches at 8 bases. The CDR3 loop spans 14 amino acids. V lost 2 bases and J lost 5; bases outside the gene matches: 2. Germline values: CDR1 MNHEY, CDR2 SVGAGI. The CDR3 DNA reads as TGTGCCAGCAGTTACGGGACAGGTCACAATGAGCAGTTCTTC. Its protein product is CASSYGTGHNEQFF.

The chain combines TRBV2 with TRBJ1-2, with 10 bases identical to TRBD1. This CDR3 is built from 15 residues. Germline V lookup: CDR1 SNHLY, CDR2 FYNNEI. J was trimmed by 5 bases and V by 3 bases; bases with no gene match: 6. The CDR3 bases are TGTGCCAGCAGTGACGGACAGGGGGAAGCGTATGGCTACACCTTC. Translating gives CASSDGQGEAYGYTF.

In nucleotides, the CDR3 is TGTGCCAGCAGCAACCAGTTCCGGGGTCCCGGCTCCTACGAGCAGTACTTC. Its translation: CASSNQFRGPGSYEQYF. The V and J genes are TRBV5-8 and TRBJ2-7; D is perhaps TRBD2 (5 bases). Per the germline V gene, CDR1 is SGHTS and CDR2 is YDEGEE. V was shortened by 4 bases and J by 0 bases, with 20 bases between the two germline ends. This CDR3 spans 17 amino acids. The full variable domain, rest sourced from reference TRBV5-8 and TRBJ2-7, is EAGVTQSPTHLIKTRGQQATLRCSPISGHTSVYWYQQALGLGLQFLLWYDEGEERNRGNFPPRFSGRQFPNYSSELNVNALELEDSALYLCASSNQFRGPGSYEQYFGPGTRLTVT.

The chain employs TRBV4-3 and TRBJ1-5; D remains unclear. Germline CDR1 is LGHNA and CDR2 is YSLEER. The CDR3 has 15 amino acids. V lost 0 bases and J 4 bases, leaving 10 bases between the germline ends. In DNA form, the CDR3 reads TGCGCCAGCAGCCAAGATCTGTCCAGTAATCAGCCCCAGCATTTT. This encodes CASSQDLSSNQPQHF.

The rearrangement links TRBV7-9 to TRBJ2-5, with 9 positions matching TRBD1. With 4 bases clipped from V and 5 bases from J, the junction kept 8 bases outside the gene matches. This CDR3 has 15 residues. CDR1 is SEHNR, CDR2 FQNEAQ, per germline (reference sequence). This chain's CDR3 is CASSSGQGVGETQYF. In nucleotides, the CDR3 is TGTGCCAGCAGCTCGGGACAGGGCGTAGGGGAGACCCAGTACTTC.

This clone was detected only once. The chain links TRBV7-2 to TRBJ1-2; no clear D. Germline-derived CDR1 and CDR2 are SGHTA and FQGNSA. The CDR3 totals 14 residues. Between the trimmed V and J ends, which lost 0 bases and 4 bases, there was a span of 9 bases. The CDR3 nucleotides are TGTGCCAGCAGCTTAGCGAGGGCAGTCTATGGCTACACCTTC. Its protein product is CASSLARAVYGYTF. Full variable domain (missing parts from reference TRBV7-2 and TRBJ1-2): GAGVSQSPSNKVTEKGKDVELRCDPISGHTALYWYRQSLGQGLEFLIYFQGNSAPDKSGLPSDRFSAERTGGSVSTLTIQRTQQEDSAVYLCASSLARAVYGYTFGSGTRLTVV.